The entry below describes one T cell receptor (beta chain). In the PCR, 60 Vbeta and 13 Jbeta primers were used. Repertoires were generated with immunoSEQ multiplex PCR, while TCRdb's copy carries only in-frame clones and drops some. The table shows about 110,000 clones, with over 75% occurring only once. This record comes from a study of cytomegalovirus exposure and HLA in healthy donors. Turning to the study itself: Earlier results showed approximately 110 million unique TCR beta sequences derived from 150 million to 200 million T cells.

Donors in the study were healthy people who gave bone marrow. The CDR3 contains 12 residues. CDR1 SGHAT and CDR2 FQNNGV come from the germline V gene. Between the trimmed V and J ends, which lost 4 bases and 6 bases, there was a span of 6 bases. Input material: PBMCs. The chain employs TRBV11-2 and TRBJ2-2; D remains ambiguous. The clonotype was recovered from a man aged 25-45 years in good health and CMV-seronegative. The CDR3 reads CASSSQAGELFF. Here the CDR3 DNA reads TGTGCCAGCAGCTCTCAGGCCGGGGAGCTGTTTTTT.